This T cell receptor (beta chain) was found in a study of cytomegalovirus exposure and HLA in healthy donors. General study results and limits: Later genetic work tied a missense DCLRE1C variant to beta-chain V and J trimming. Highly shared sequence variants in one cluster were likely a sequencing artifact. The authors reported that TCR beta sequences could predict HLA-A and HLA-B alleles. These predictions were accurate for most subjects in the first cohort.

With 4 bases clipped from V and 3 bases from J, the junction kept 9 bases outside the gene matches. The CDR3 loop spans 16 amino acids. CDR1 and CDR2 from the germline V gene are SGDLS and YYNGEE. This clone came up a few times. Antigen: not known. The PCR employed 60 Vbeta primers together with 13 Jbeta primers. In the original workflow: In a later analysis, the count reached 80 million or so unique TCR beta chains, with about 12 million shared. Libraries were prepared by immunoSEQ multiplex PCR; TCRdb keeps only in-frame clonotypes and omits some of them. The V and J calls and clone size are taken from that table; D and trimming were inferred from the DNA. The sample carries 80,000 to 130,000 clones, 70% to 80% recorded once.

The gene calls are TRBV9 and TRBJ2-1; TRBD2 matches at 8 bases. The clonotype was recovered from a female donor in good health and CMV-seropositive. The sequencing sample was made of PBMCs. CDR3 sequence reads: CASSPHVSGGYNEQFF. CDR3 nucleotides: TGTGCCAGCAGCCCCCACGTGAGCGGGGGCTACAATGAGCAGTTCTTC.